This T cell receptor (beta chain) was identified in a study of T cells after yellow fever vaccination. Study information: Preparation used SMART-Seq v4 Ultra Low Input for the low-cell-number fractions. Study-wide results and limits: After the booster, 96% of CD4 and 75% to 90% of CD8 primary-response clones were re-detected.

V lost 5 bases and J lost 6, with 8 bases in between. Per the germline V gene, CDR1 is MDHEN and CDR2 is SYDVKM. The CDR3 is 11 amino acids. TCRdb ran MiXCR on the 5' RACE reads and lists one entry per CDR3 protein. Among 450,000 to 550,000 distinct CDR3 sequences listed, 21% were seen once. Turning to this clonotype: Its matching antigen is unknown.

J is TRBJ2-7 and V is TRBV28, with D possibly being TRBD1 (5 bases). The TCR sequence derives from a young man who received the YFV17D yellow fever vaccine. The sample here was PBMCs, taken approximately 22 days after the first yellow fever vaccination. CDR3 region: CASSVQGEQYF. The CDR3 nucleotides read TGTGCCAGCAGTGTGCAGGGCGAGCAGTACTTC.